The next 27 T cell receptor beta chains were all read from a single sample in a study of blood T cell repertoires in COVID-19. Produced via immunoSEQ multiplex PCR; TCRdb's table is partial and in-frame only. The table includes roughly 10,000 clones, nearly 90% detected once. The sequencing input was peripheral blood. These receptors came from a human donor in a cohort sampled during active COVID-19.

CDR3 coding DNA: TGTGCCAGCAGCCGCATGGGAGCCCTTCCTGGGGGGGAGACCCAGTACTTC. Translated: CASSRMGALPGGETQYF. This rearrangement joins TRBV3-1 (or the pseudogene TRBV3-2) to TRBJ2-5; TRBD2 might be the D (6 bases). The CDR3 totals 17 residues. V was shortened by 4 bases and J by 5 bases, with 23 bases between the two germline ends. Per the germline V gene, CDR1 is LGHDT and CDR2 is YNNKEL (reference sequence).

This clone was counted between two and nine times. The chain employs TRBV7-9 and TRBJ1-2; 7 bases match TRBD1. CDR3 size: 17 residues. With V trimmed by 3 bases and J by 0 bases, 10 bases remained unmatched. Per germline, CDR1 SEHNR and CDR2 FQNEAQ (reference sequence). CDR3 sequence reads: CASSFAGQRRTNYGYTF. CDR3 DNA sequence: TGTGCCAGCAGCTTTGCGGGACAGAGAAGGACTAACTATGGCTACACCTTC. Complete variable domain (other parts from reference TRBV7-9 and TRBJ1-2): DTGVSQNPRHKITKRGQNVTFRCDPISEHNRLYWYRQTLGQGPEFLTYFQNEAQLEKSRLLSDRFSAERPKGSFSTLEIQRTEQGDSAMYLCASSFAGQRRTNYGYTFGSGTRLTVV.

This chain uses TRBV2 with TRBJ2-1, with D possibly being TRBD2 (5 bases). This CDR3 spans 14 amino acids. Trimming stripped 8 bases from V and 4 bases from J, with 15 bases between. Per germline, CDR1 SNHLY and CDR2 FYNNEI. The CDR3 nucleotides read TGTGCCAGCTCCTTAGGAGCGGATTACAATGAGCAGTTCTTC. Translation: CASSLGADYNEQFF.

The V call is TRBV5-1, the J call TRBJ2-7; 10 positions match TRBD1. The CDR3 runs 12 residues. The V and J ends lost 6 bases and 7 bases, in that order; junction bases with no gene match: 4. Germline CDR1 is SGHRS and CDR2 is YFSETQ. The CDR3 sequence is CASTGQGWEQYF. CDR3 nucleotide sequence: TGCGCCAGCACGGGACAGGGGTGGGAGCAGTACTTC.

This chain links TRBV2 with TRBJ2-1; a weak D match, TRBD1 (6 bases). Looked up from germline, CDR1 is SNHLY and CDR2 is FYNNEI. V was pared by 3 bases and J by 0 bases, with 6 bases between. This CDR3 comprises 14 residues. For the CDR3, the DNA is TGTGCCAGCAGTGAGGACAGCTCCTACAATGAGCAGTTCTTC. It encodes CASSEDSSYNEQFF. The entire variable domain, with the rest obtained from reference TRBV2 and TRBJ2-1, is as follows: EPEVTQTPSHQVTQMGQEVILRCVPISNHLYFYWYRQILGQKVEFLVSFYNNEISEKSEIFDDQFSVERPDGSNFTLKIRSTKLEDSAMYFCASSEDSSYNEQFFGPGTRLTVL.

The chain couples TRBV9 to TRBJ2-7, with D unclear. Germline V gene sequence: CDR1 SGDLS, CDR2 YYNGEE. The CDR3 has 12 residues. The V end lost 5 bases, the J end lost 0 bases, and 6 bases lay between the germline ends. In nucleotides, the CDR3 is TGTGCCAGCAGTCCTAGCTCCTACGAGCAGTACTTC. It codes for CASSPSSYEQYF.

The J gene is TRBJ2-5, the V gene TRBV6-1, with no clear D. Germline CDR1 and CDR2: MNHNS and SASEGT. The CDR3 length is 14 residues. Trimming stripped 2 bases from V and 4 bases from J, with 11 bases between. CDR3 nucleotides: TGTGCCAGCAGTGAAACGGGTTTCGGAGAGACCCAGTACTTC. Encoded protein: CASSETGFGETQYF.

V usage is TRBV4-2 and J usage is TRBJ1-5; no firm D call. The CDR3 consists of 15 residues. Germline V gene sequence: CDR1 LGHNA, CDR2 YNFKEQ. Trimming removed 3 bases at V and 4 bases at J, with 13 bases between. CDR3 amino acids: CASSQYNSRNQPQHF. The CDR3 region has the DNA TGTGCCAGCAGCCAGTATAACAGTCGGAATCAGCCCCAGCATTTT.

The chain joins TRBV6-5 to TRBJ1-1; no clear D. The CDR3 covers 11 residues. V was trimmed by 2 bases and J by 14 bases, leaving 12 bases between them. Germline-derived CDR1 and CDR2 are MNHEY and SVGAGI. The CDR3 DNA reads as TGTGCCAGCAGTTACGGGCGGGAACTCTTCTTT. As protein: CASSYGRELFF.

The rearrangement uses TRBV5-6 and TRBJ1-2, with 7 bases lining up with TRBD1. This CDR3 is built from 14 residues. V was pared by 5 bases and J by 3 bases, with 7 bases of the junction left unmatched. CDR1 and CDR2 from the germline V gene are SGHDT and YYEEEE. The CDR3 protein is CASRSTGADYGYTF. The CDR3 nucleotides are TGTGCCAGCAGGTCCACAGGGGCCGACTATGGCTACACCTTC.

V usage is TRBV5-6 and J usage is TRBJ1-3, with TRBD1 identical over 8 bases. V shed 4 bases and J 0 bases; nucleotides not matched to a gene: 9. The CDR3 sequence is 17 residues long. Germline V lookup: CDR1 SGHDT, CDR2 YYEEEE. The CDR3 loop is CASSQGQGLLSGNTIYF. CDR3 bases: TGTGCCAGCAGCCAAGGACAGGGCCTCCTCTCTGGAAACACCATATATTTT.

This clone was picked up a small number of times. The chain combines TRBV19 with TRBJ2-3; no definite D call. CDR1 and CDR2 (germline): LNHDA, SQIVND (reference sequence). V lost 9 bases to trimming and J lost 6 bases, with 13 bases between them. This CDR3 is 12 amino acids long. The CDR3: CASRLSGDTQYF. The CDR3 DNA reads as TGTGCCAGCCGTCTTTCAGGTGATACGCAGTATTTT.

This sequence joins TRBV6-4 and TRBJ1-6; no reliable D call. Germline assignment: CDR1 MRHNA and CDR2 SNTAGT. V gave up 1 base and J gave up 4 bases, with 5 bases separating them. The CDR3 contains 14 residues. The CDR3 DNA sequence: TGTGCCAGCAGTGACTTCAGTTATAATTCACCCCTCCACTTT. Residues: CASSDFSYNSPLHF.

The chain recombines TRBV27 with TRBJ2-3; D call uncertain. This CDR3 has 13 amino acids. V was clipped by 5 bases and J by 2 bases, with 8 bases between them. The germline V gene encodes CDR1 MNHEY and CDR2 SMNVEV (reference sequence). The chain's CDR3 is CASSPPFTDTQYF. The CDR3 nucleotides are TGTGCCAGCAGTCCCCCCTTCACAGATACGCAGTATTTT.

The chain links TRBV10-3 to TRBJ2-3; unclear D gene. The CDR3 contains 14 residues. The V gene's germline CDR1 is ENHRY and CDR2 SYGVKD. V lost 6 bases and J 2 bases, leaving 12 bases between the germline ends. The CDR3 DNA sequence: TGTGCCATCAGCTTACTGAGTAACACAGATACGCAGTATTTT. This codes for CAISLLSNTDTQYF.

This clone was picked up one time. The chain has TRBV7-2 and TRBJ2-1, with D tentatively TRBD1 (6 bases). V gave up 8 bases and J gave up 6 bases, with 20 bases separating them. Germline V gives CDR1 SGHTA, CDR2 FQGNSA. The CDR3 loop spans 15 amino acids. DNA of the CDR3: TGTGCCAGCGACCCTACAGGGTTATTATCCAATGAGCAGTTCTTC. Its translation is CASDPTGLLSNEQFF.

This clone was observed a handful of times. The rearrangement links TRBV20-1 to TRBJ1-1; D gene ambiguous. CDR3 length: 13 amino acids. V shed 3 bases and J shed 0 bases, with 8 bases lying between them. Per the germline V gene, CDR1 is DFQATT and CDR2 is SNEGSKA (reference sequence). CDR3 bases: TGCAGTGCTAGTAACAGTTTGAACACTGAAGCTTTCTTT. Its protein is CSASNSLNTEAFF.

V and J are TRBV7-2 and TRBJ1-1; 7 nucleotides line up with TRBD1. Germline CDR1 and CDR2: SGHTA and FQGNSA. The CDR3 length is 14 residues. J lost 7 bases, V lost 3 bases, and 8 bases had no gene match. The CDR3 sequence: CASSFKTGVGEAFF. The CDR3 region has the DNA TGTGCCAGCAGCTTCAAAACAGGGGTCGGTGAAGCTTTCTTT. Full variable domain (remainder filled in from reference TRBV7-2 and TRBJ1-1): GAGVSQSPSNKVTEKGKDVELRCDPISGHTALYWYRQSLGQGLEFLIYFQGNSAPDKSGLPSDRFSAERTGGSVSTLTIQRTQQEDSAVYLCASSFKTGVGEAFFGQGTRLTVV.

Here the CDR3 DNA reads TGTGCCAGCAACCTCCAGGGGGCGTTTGGCTACACCTTC. Its protein product is CASNLQGAFGYTF. The chain recombines TRBV12-3 or TRBV12-4 with TRBJ1-2; 8 positions match TRBD1. J lost 7 bases, V lost 7 bases, and 8 bases had no gene match. There are 13 residues in the CDR3.

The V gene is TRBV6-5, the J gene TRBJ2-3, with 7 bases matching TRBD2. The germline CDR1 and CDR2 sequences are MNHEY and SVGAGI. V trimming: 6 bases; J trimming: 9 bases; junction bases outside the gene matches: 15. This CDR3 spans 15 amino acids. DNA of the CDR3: TGTGCCAGCAGGGTCGGGACTAAAGGGCCTAGGACGCAGTATTTT. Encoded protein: CASRVGTKGPRTQYF.

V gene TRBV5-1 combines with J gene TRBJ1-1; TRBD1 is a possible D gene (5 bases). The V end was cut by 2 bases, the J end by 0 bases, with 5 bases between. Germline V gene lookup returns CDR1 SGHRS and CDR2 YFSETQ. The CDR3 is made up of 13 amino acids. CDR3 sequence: CASSLGVNTEAFF. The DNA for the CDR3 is TGCGCCAGCAGCTTAGGGGTGAACACTGAAGCTTTCTTT.

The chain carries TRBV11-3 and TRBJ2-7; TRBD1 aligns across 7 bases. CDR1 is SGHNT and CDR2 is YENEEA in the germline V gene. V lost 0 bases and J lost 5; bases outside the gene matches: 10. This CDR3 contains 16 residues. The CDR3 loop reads CASSLDSRQGTHEQYF. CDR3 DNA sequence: TGTGCCAGCAGCTTAGATTCCCGACAGGGTACCCACGAGCAGTACTTC. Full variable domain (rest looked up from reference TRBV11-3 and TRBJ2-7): EAGVVQSPRYKIIEKKQPVAFWCNPISGHNTLYWYLQNLGQGPELLIRYENEEAVDDSQLPKDRFSAERLKGVDSTLKIQPAELGDSAVYLCASSLDSRQGTHEQYFGPGTRLTVT.

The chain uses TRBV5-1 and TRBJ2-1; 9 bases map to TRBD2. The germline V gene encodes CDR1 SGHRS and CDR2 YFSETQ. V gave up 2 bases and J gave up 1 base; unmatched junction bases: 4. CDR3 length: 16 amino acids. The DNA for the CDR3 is TGCGCCAGCAGCTTCCTAGCGGGGCAATCCTACAATGAGCAGTTCTTC. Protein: CASSFLAGQSYNEQFF. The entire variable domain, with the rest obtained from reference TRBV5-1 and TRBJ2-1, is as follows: KAGVTQTPRYLIKTRGQQVTLSCSPISGHRSVSWYQQTPGQGLQFLFEYFSETQRNKGNFPGRFSGRQFSNSRSEMNVSTLELGDSALYLCASSFLAGQSYNEQFFGPGTRLTVL.

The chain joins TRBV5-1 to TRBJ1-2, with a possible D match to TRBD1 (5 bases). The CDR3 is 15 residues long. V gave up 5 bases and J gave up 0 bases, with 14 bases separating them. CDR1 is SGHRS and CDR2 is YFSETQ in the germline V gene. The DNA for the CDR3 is TGCGCCAGCAGTTACTCGGGGGGATCTAACTATGGCTACACCTTC. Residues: CASSYSGGSNYGYTF.

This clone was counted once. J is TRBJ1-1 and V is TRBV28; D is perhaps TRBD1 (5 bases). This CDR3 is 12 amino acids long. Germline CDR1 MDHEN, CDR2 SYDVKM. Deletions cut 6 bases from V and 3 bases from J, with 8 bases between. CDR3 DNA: TGTGCCAGCAGCAACAGGTACACTGAAGCTTTCTTT. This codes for CASSNRYTEAFF.

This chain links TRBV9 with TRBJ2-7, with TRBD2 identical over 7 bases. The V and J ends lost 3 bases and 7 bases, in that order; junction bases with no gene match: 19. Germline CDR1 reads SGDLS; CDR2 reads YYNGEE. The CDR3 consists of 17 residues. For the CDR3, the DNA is TGTGCCAGCAGCGCCGAAAGACTAGCCGGCGCTCTTTATGAGCAGTACTTC. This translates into CASSAERLAGALYEQYF.

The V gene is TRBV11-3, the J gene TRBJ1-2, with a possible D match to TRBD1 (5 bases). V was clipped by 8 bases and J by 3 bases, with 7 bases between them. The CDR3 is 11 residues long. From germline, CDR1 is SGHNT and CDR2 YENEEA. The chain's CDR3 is CASGGDYGYTF. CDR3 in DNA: TGTGCCAGCGGAGGGGACTATGGCTACACCTTC.